Presented here are 24 T cell receptor beta chains from one specimen sequenced in a study of control samples from healthy donors and cancer patients. Here immunoSEQ multiplex PCR was the method, and the copy in TCRdb shows in-frame clones only, minus some. The profile covers about 86,000 clones, with about 88% appearing a single time and 9% to 10% taken by the ten largest. The sequencing input was PBMCs. Receptors originate from a woman aged 45-60 years with colorectal cancer.

V is TRBV2 and J is TRBJ2-1; 10 bases align to TRBD1. The J segment lost 4 bases and the V segment lost 6 bases, leaving 6 bases of the junction unmatched. The length of the CDR3 is 15 residues. Germline CDR1 SNHLY, CDR2 FYNNEI. This chain's CDR3 is CASRDRGLGYNEQFF. DNA of the CDR3: TGTGCCAGCAGAGACAGGGGGCTCGGTTACAATGAGCAGTTCTTC.

The chain employs TRBV12-3 or TRBV12-4 and TRBJ1-2, with a tentative D call TRBD1 (6 bases). This CDR3 has 13 amino acids. The V and J ends lost 6 bases and 8 bases respectively, with 16 bases between them. Here the CDR3 reads CASRRTARRGYTF. DNA for the CDR3: TGTGCCAGCAGGAGGACAGCCCGTAGGGGCTACACCTTC.

This chain uses TRBV9 with TRBJ2-2; 11 bases agree with TRBD1. Trimming at V came to 3 bases and at J to 7 bases, leaving 8 bases not matched to a gene. The CDR3 is made up of 16 amino acids. Germline V gene data show CDR1 as SGDLS and CDR2 as YYNGEE. The CDR3 DNA sequence: TGTGCCAGCAGCGGCCGGGACAGGGGGTTGGGCGGGGAGCTGTTTTTT. Residues: CASSGRDRGLGGELFF.

This clone has a single count. The chain is built from TRBV5-8 and TRBJ2-2; D ambiguous. The CDR3 is 12 residues long. Germline V gene data show CDR1 as SGHTS and CDR2 as YDEGEE. V was shortened by 3 bases and J by 4 bases, with 4 bases between the two germline ends. The CDR3 nucleotides read TGTGCCAGCAGCTCCCGCACCGGGGAGCTGTTTTTT. Amino acids: CASSSRTGELFF.

In this sample, this clone turned up a few times. The chain joins TRBV5-1 to TRBJ1-2, with 9 positions matching TRBD1. CDR1 is SGHRS, CDR2 YFSETQ, per germline. This CDR3 spans 13 amino acids. J lost 7 bases, V lost 6 bases, and 7 bases had no gene match. The CDR3 region is CASTRGQGSGYTF. CDR3 nucleotide sequence: TGCGCCAGCACCCGGGGACAGGGCTCTGGCTACACCTTC. The variable domain in full, completed from reference TRBV5-1 and TRBJ1-2, reads KAGVTQTPRYLIKTRGQQVTLSCSPISGHRSVSWYQQTPGQGLQFLFEYFSETQRNKGNFPGRFSGRQFSNSRSEMNVSTLELGDSALYLCASTRGQGSGYTFGSGTRLTVV.

This chain links TRBV9 with TRBJ1-3; D ambiguous. CDR1 and CDR2 from the germline V gene are SGDLS and YYNGEE. Deletions cut 3 bases from V and 0 bases from J, with 10 bases between. This CDR3 is 15 amino acids long. Here the CDR3 reads CASSGTVSSGNTIYF. The CDR3 coding sequence is TGTGCCAGCAGCGGCACAGTGAGCTCTGGAAACACCATATATTTT.

The chain couples TRBV12-3 or TRBV12-4 to TRBJ1-6; no clear D. The length of the CDR3 is 13 residues. The V gene lost 7 bases and the J gene lost 5 bases, with 9 bases spanning the gap. The CDR3 nucleotides read TGTGCCAGCACGGTATTAGATAATTCACCCCTCCACTTT. Protein product: CASTVLDNSPLHF.

This clone was recorded a few times. V usage is TRBV7-8 and J usage is TRBJ2-2; D remains unclear. The length of the CDR3 is 12 residues. Trimming removed 2 bases at V and 7 bases at J, with 5 bases between. Germline CDR1 and CDR2: SGHVS and FQNEAQ. As DNA, the CDR3 is TGTGCCAGCAGCTTAATCCGCGGGGAGCTGTTTTTT. Translated: CASSLIRGELFF.

The chain has TRBV6-2 or TRBV6-3 and TRBJ1-5, with 10 nucleotides matching TRBD1. With 3 bases clipped from V and 6 bases from J, the junction kept 11 bases outside the gene matches. The CDR3 runs 17 residues. CDR1 and CDR2 (germline): MNHEY, SVGEGT. The DNA for the CDR3 is TGTGCCAGCAGTTATAATACTGGACAGGGGGGAGCTCAGCCCCAGCATTTT. Protein product: CASSYNTGQGGAQPQHF.

V gene TRBV7-8 combines with J gene TRBJ2-7, with 9 bases matching TRBD1. Germline V CDR1 and CDR2: SGHVS, FQNEAQ. After removal of 6 bases from V and 2 bases from J, the junction contained 5 bases not matched to a gene. The CDR3 spans 14 residues. CDR3 in amino acids: CASSRQGVPYEQYV. CDR3 nucleotides: TGTGCCAGCAGTCGACAGGGGGTCCCCTACGAGCAGTACGTC.

V usage is TRBV5-1 and J usage is TRBJ2-3, with D possibly called TRBD1 or TRBD2 (5 bases each). This CDR3 spans 14 amino acids. V lost 5 bases and J lost 6, with 16 bases in between. Germline values: CDR1 SGHRS, CDR2 YFSETQ. The CDR3 DNA reads as TGCGCCAGCAGTCACGGGGCGGAGTCGGATACGCAGTATTTT. Translated, it gives CASSHGAESDTQYF.

This rearrangement joins TRBV28 to TRBJ1-6; D is unresolved. Trimming left V 1 base short and J 9 bases short, with 4 bases between. Germline V gene lookup returns CDR1 MDHEN and CDR2 SYDVKM. The CDR3 spans 12 residues. This CDR3 is CASSLLGSPLHF. In DNA form, the CDR3 reads TGTGCCAGCAGTTTATTAGGTTCACCCCTCCACTTT.

The chain couples TRBV5-1 to TRBJ1-2; D possibly corresponds to TRBD1 (6 bases). Trimming left V 4 bases short and J 3 bases short, with 10 bases between. From germline, CDR1 is SGHRS and CDR2 YFSETQ. CDR3 length: 13 residues. This CDR3 is CASSAQGDYGYTF. In nucleotides, the CDR3 is TGCGCCAGCAGCGCACAGGGAGACTATGGCTACACCTTC.

V and J are TRBV18 and TRBJ2-1, with 10 nucleotides matching TRBD2. Germline CDR1 reads KGHSH; CDR2 reads LQKENI. Losses at the gene ends were 4 bases for V and 8 bases for J; bases not matched to a gene: 8. The CDR3 is 15 amino acids. Here the CDR3 reads CASSLTSGVVDEQFF. For the CDR3, the DNA is TGTGCCAGCTCACTAACTAGCGGGGTAGTCGATGAGCAGTTCTTC.

The V gene is TRBV6-5, the J gene TRBJ1-4; D unresolved. This CDR3 comprises 14 residues. CDR1 MNHEY and CDR2 SVGAGI come from the germline V gene. With 10 bases removed from V and 8 bases from J, the gap between germline ends came to 20 bases. The CDR3 nucleotides are TGTGCCACCATACTTCGTGGCAGAAGAGAAAAACTGTTTTTT. Its protein is CATILRGRREKLFF.

The chain links TRBV23-1 to TRBJ2-1; no firm D call. TRBV23-1 carries the ORF label, with uncertain function. The CDR3 contains 17 residues. V dropped 0 bases and J dropped 3 bases, with 15 bases sitting between them. The CDR3 region is CASSQSLTETYYNEQFF. CDR3 bases: TGCGCCAGCAGTCAATCGCTCACAGAGACCTACTACAATGAGCAGTTCTTC.

The rearrangement uses TRBV7-6 and TRBJ2-7, with unresolved D. Trimming took 3 bases from V and 1 from J, leaving 10 bases between them. Germline CDR1 is SGHVS and CDR2 is FNYEAQ. This CDR3 contains 14 residues. CDR3 DNA sequence: TGTGCCAGCAGCTTTTCGAGACGGTCCTACGAGCAGTACGTC. This codes for CASSFSRRSYEQYV.

The chain combines TRBV9 with TRBJ1-6; D is perhaps TRBD1 (5 bases). The CDR3 covers 15 residues. With 4 bases removed from V and 6 bases from J, the gap between germline ends came to 14 bases. Germline V gives CDR1 SGDLS, CDR2 YYNGEE. The DNA of the CDR3 is TGTGCCAGCAGCCTCTGGGGGGGAGGTAATTCACCCCTCCACTTT. As protein: CASSLWGGGNSPLHF.

V usage is TRBV19 and J usage is TRBJ2-1, with D tentatively TRBD1 (6 bases). The CDR3 contains 17 residues. V lost 9 bases and J lost 4, with 25 bases in between. Per germline, CDR1 LNHDA and CDR2 SQIVND (reference sequence). The CDR3 loop is CASDSGQTRLLYNEQFF. The CDR3 DNA sequence: TGTGCCAGCGATTCCGGACAGACCCGACTATTATACAATGAGCAGTTCTTC. Together with reference TRBV19 and TRBJ2-1, the CDR3 gives the full variable domain: DGGITQSPKYLFRKEGQNVTLSCEQNLNHDAMYWYRQDPGQGLRLIYYSQIVNDFQKGDIAEGYSVSREKKESFPLTVTSAQKNPTAFYLCASDSGQTRLLYNEQFFGPGTRLTVL.

The chain recombines TRBV29-1 with TRBJ2-6; tentatively, D is TRBD1 (5 bases). Germline assignment: CDR1 SQVTM and CDR2 ANQGSEA. This CDR3 comprises 15 residues. V lost 7 bases and J 0 bases, leaving 13 bases between the germline ends. CDR3 sequence (DNA): TGCAGCGCCAGGGCCTTCCTCTCTGGGGCCAACGTCCTGACTTTC. This sequence encodes CSARAFLSGANVLTF.

The chain has TRBV10-3 and TRBJ1-1; D might be TRBD1 (5 bases). V lost 2 bases and J 7 bases, leaving 11 bases between the germline ends. This CDR3 contains 13 residues. The V gene's germline CDR1 is ENHRY and CDR2 SYGVKD. CDR3 DNA: TGTGCCATCAGTGAGATCGGGGCAATTGAAGCTTTCTTT. This codes for CAISEIGAIEAFF.

This chain uses TRBV14 with TRBJ2-3, with 7 bases fitting TRBD1. The CDR3 is 13 amino acids. With 3 bases clipped from V and 6 bases from J, the junction kept 3 bases outside the gene matches. Germline CDR1 SGHDN, CDR2 FVKESK. In nucleotides, the CDR3 is TGTGCCAGCAGCCACGTAGGGGGCGATACGCAGTATTTT. Residues: CASSHVGGDTQYF.

This clone came up a few times. The chain recombines TRBV28 with TRBJ1-2, with TRBD1 matching over 8 bases. Germline trimming cut 6 bases from V and 2 bases from J; bases unmatched to any gene: 5. This CDR3 has 14 residues. CDR1 is MDHEN and CDR2 is SYDVKM in the germline V gene. The CDR3 is CASRIQGVNYGYTF. In DNA form, the CDR3 reads TGTGCCAGCAGGATACAGGGGGTGAACTATGGCTACACCTTC.

This chain uses TRBV7-2 with TRBJ2-1; the D is unclear. CDR1 is SGHTA and CDR2 is FQGNSA in the germline V gene. V gave up 5 bases and J gave up 7 bases, with 12 bases separating them. There are 13 residues in the CDR3. The CDR3 nucleotides are TGTGCCAGCAGCACCACTCCGGGTAATGAGCAGTTCTTC. Translation gives CASSTTPGNEQFF.